The entry below describes one T cell receptor (beta chain). Assay used: immunoSEQ multiplex PCR; TCRdb lists only in-frame clones, some missing. The sample holds around 6,600 clones; approximately 71% are singletons and the top ten take 12%. This entry comes from a study of tumor-infiltrating lymphocytes in localized non-small cell lung cancer. The length of the CDR3 is 12 residues. V shed 5 bases and J shed 2 bases, with 4 bases lying between them. Germline CDR1 MNHEY, CDR2 SVGAGI. The V gene is TRBV6-5, the J gene TRBJ1-5; no definite D call. The TCR comes from a human donor with non-small cell lung cancer. Sequences were obtained from lung tumor tissue. The CDR3: CASSMGNQPQHF. CDR3 coding DNA: TGTGCCAGCAGTATGGGCAATCAGCCCCAGCATTTT.